A single sample gave rise to the 20 T cell receptor beta chains below, sequenced in a study of regulatory T cells in long-lasting Graves disease. Stated time point: newly diagnosed GD, antithyroid drugs for less than 3 months. The TCR library used RNA extracted from PBMCs. Researchers made TCR beta libraries by using iRepertoire HTBI primers and running Arm-PCR on CDR3 regions. TCRdb recomputed calls from the multiplex PCR reads with MiXCR, one row per CDR3 protein. The table lists around 500,000 distinct CDR3 sequences, around 12% of them singletons. A further study also used this sample, focusing on T cells in Graves' hyperthyroidism and ophthalmopathy.

The material was peripheral blood mononuclear cells (PBMCs), obtained at new diagnosis, from a patient treated with antithyroid drugs. The receptors come from a woman aged 25 to 39 with Graves disease.

This sequence joins TRBV20-1 and TRBJ1-2; D remains ambiguous. The CDR3 loop spans 11 amino acids. The V end was cut by 2 bases, the J end by 7 bases, with 8 bases between. The germline gives CDR1 DFQATT, CDR2 SNEGSKA (reference sequence). CDR3 region: CSARMLRGYTF. For the CDR3, the DNA is TGCAGTGCTAGAATGTTGCGTGGCTACACCTTC.

In this sample, this clonotype turned up many times. The V gene is TRBV27, the J gene TRBJ2-7, with 9 bases lining up with TRBD1. This CDR3 region has 14 residues. Germline values: CDR1 MNHEY, CDR2 SMNVEV (reference sequence). The ends lost 5 bases at V and 3 bases at J; junction bases unmatched: 5. The CDR3 spells CASSRTGESYEQYF. The CDR3, as DNA: TGTGCCAGCAGTAGGACAGGGGAGAGCTACGAGCAGTACTTC.

CDR3 in DNA: TGTGCCAGCAGCTTAGTAGGGGGAGGGACGGAACTGTTTTTT. As protein: CASSLVGGGTELFF. This rearrangement joins TRBV7-2 to TRBJ1-4; D might be TRBD1 (6 bases). Trimming cost V 1 base and J 12 bases, with 15 bases left between them. CDR3 size: 14 residues. Germline V gene sequence: CDR1 SGHTA, CDR2 FQGNSA.

The sample holds a few counts of this clonotype. V usage is TRBV9 and J usage is TRBJ1-3; no reliable D call. V was cut by 5 bases and J by 0 bases, with 15 bases left in between. The CDR3 consists of 16 residues. Germline-derived CDR1 and CDR2 are SGDLS and YYNGEE. The CDR3 spells CASSPTSVSSGNTIYF. The CDR3 DNA reads as TGTGCCAGCAGTCCAACGTCGGTGAGCTCTGGAAACACCATATATTTT. Based on the CDR3 plus reference TRBV9 and TRBJ1-3, the full variable domain is DSGVTQTPKHLITATGQRVTLRCSPRSGDLSVYWYQQSLDQGLQFLIQYYNGEERAKGNILERFSAQQFPDLHSELNLSSLELGDSALYFCASSPTSVSSGNTIYFGEGSWLTVV.

Regarding this clonotype: One base away lies a much larger clone, so this may be a sequencing read error. V and J are TRBV6-2 or TRBV6-3 and TRBJ1-4; no definite D call. The CDR3 runs to 13 residues. Germline values: CDR1 MNHEY, CDR2 SVGEGT. The CDR3 region has the DNA TGTGCCAGCATGGAAAGAGGTTCAGGAAAACTGCTTTTT. As protein: CASMERGSGKLLF.

This clonotype came up a few times. The CDR3 nucleotides are TGTGCCAGCAGACCCCGGACAGGGGAGAACTATGGCTACACCTTC. Protein product: CASRPRTGENYGYTF. The chain employs TRBV7-2 and TRBJ1-2; 9 bases fit TRBD1. J lost 2 bases, V lost 6 bases, and 7 bases had no gene match. CDR1 and CDR2 (germline): SGHTA, FQGNSA. This CDR3 region has 15 residues.

The genes are TRBV12-3 or TRBV12-4 and TRBJ2-1; D is possibly TRBD1 or TRBD2 (5 bases each). The J call may be faulty, since TRBJ2-5 better matches the DNA end. The CDR3 has 14 amino acids. The CDR3 loop is CASTPTGTKETQYF. The CDR3 DNA reads TGTGCCAGCACCCCGACCGGGACCAAAGAGACCCAGTACTTC.

This clonotype was counted ten times or more. The V and J genes are TRBV2 and TRBJ2-2; D gene unclear. There are 11 residues in the CDR3. The germline V and J ends were trimmed by 2 bases and 7 bases, with 2 bases remaining between them. Germline CDR1 reads SNHLY; CDR2 reads FYNNEI. This CDR3 is CASSEFGELFF. In DNA, the CDR3 is TGTGCCAGCAGTGAATTCGGGGAGCTGTTTTTT.

The V gene is TRBV10-2, the J gene TRBJ2-3; D call uncertain. Trimming removed 0 bases at V and 2 bases at J, with 9 bases between. CDR3 length equals 15 residues. Germline V CDR1 and CDR2: WSHSY, SAAADI. The CDR3 loop is CASSESLPPTDTQYF. The CDR3 DNA follows: TGCGCCAGCAGTGAGTCTCTGCCCCCCACAGATACGCAGTATTTT.

V and J are TRBV9 and TRBJ1-5, with TRBD1 as a possible D gene (6 bases). The V end lost 4 bases, the J end lost 3 bases, and 11 bases lay between the germline ends. Germline V gives CDR1 SGDLS, CDR2 YYNGEE. CDR3 length: 14 amino acids. This chain's CDR3 is CASSSTGHNQPQHF. The CDR3, as DNA: TGTGCCAGCAGCTCCACAGGGCACAATCAGCCCCAGCATTTT.

The V and J genes are TRBV25-1 and TRBJ2-7; either TRBD1 or TRBD2 may supply D (5 bases each). The CDR3 covers 12 residues. From germline, CDR1 is MGHDK and CDR2 SYGVNS. V lost 9 bases and J lost 3, with 12 bases in between. The DNA for the CDR3 is TGTGCCAGTCGAGGGGCAATCTACGAGCAGTACTTC. Its translation: CASRGAIYEQYF.

The chain links TRBV28 to TRBJ2-7; 9 nucleotides match TRBD2. The CDR3 consists of 14 residues. CDR1 and CDR2 (germline): MDHEN, SYDVKM. Trimming took 8 bases from V and 0 from J; bases not matched to a gene: 5. The CDR3 loop is CASFTSGRSYEQYF. The CDR3 coding sequence is TGTGCCAGCTTTACTAGCGGGCGCTCCTACGAGCAGTACTTC.

On this clonotype itself: This may be a read error, as it is one base from a much larger clone. V is TRBV12-5 and J is TRBJ1-6; possibly TRBD1 for D (5 bases). CDR3 length equals 15 residues. CDR1 is LGHNT and CDR2 is FRNRAP in the germline V gene. CDR3 loop: CAGGPMGLYSSPLHF. The CDR3 coding sequence is TGTGCTGGTGGCCCAATGGGACTATACTCTTCACCCCTCCACTTT.

This clonotype came up many times. This chain links TRBV6-9 with TRBJ2-7, with D tentatively TRBD2 (5 bases). V was cut by 3 bases and J by 3 bases, with 15 bases left in between. Germline values: CDR1 MNHGY, CDR2 SVAAGI. The CDR3 runs to 15 residues. The CDR3 loop is CASSYYPGRGYEQYF. The CDR3 DNA sequence: TGTGCCAGCAGTTACTACCCGGGCCGGGGCTACGAGCAGTACTTC.

This clonotype has a count of ten or more. The gene calls are TRBV7-2 and TRBJ2-5; TRBD1 might be the D (5 bases). This CDR3 spans 15 amino acids. Per germline, CDR1 SGHTA and CDR2 FQGNSA. Between the trimmed V and J ends, which lost 6 bases and 4 bases, there was a span of 18 bases. The CDR3 spells CASSSLRPGRETQYF. The DNA for the CDR3 is TGTGCCAGCAGTTCCCTTCGACCAGGGCGAGAGACCCAGTACTTC.

CDR3 loop: CATRATYSYEQYF. For the CDR3, the DNA is TGTGCCACCAGAGCTACATACTCCTACGAGCAGTACTTC. The chain carries TRBV15 and TRBJ2-7; D unresolved. Germline V CDR1 and CDR2: LNHNV, YYDKDF (reference sequence). The CDR3 totals 13 residues. V lost 6 bases and J lost 0, with 9 bases in between.

This clonotype appeared a few times. A much larger clone is a single base away; this may be a read error. The chain couples TRBV28 to TRBJ1-1; no reliable D call. V was pared by 4 bases and J by 1 base, with 4 bases between. Germline V CDR1 and CDR2: MDHEN, SYDVKM. There are 12 residues in the CDR3. The CDR3 DNA is TGTGCCAGCAGTTCATGGAACACTGAAGCTTTCTTT. Residues: CASSSWNTEAFF.

This clonotype was picked up many times. This chain joins TRBV20-1 and TRBJ1-4; D is unresolved. V was cut by 0 bases and J by 0 bases, with 11 bases left in between. CDR3 length: 16 residues. Germline lookup yields CDR1 DFQATT and CDR2 SNEGSKA (reference sequence). The CDR3: CSARDPFGTTNEKLFF. The CDR3, as DNA: TGCAGTGCTAGAGACCCCTTCGGCACAACTAATGAAAAACTGTTTTTT.

This rearrangement joins TRBV2 to TRBJ1-3; maybe TRBD1 (5 bases). Trimming removed 4 bases from V and 0 bases from J, with 16 bases in between. Germline loops: CDR1 SNHLY, CDR2 FYNNEI. The CDR3 has 17 amino acids. The CDR3 sequence: CASSGGRQGNSGNTIYF. The DNA of the CDR3 is TGTGCCAGCAGTGGGGGCCGTCAAGGCAACTCTGGAAACACCATATATTTT.

To note about this clonotype: A much more abundant neighbour one base away suggests this may be a read error. This chain links TRBV6-5 with TRBJ2-3; D gene uncertain. The CDR3 is 15 amino acids. Germline values: CDR1 MNHEY, CDR2 SVGAGI. The ends were cut back, 4 bases at V and 4 bases at J, with 15 bases in the middle. Here the CDR3 DNA reads TGTGCCAGCAGTTCTAGGCATTCTACTTCAGATACGCAGTATTTT. Encoded protein: CASSSRHSTSDTQYF.